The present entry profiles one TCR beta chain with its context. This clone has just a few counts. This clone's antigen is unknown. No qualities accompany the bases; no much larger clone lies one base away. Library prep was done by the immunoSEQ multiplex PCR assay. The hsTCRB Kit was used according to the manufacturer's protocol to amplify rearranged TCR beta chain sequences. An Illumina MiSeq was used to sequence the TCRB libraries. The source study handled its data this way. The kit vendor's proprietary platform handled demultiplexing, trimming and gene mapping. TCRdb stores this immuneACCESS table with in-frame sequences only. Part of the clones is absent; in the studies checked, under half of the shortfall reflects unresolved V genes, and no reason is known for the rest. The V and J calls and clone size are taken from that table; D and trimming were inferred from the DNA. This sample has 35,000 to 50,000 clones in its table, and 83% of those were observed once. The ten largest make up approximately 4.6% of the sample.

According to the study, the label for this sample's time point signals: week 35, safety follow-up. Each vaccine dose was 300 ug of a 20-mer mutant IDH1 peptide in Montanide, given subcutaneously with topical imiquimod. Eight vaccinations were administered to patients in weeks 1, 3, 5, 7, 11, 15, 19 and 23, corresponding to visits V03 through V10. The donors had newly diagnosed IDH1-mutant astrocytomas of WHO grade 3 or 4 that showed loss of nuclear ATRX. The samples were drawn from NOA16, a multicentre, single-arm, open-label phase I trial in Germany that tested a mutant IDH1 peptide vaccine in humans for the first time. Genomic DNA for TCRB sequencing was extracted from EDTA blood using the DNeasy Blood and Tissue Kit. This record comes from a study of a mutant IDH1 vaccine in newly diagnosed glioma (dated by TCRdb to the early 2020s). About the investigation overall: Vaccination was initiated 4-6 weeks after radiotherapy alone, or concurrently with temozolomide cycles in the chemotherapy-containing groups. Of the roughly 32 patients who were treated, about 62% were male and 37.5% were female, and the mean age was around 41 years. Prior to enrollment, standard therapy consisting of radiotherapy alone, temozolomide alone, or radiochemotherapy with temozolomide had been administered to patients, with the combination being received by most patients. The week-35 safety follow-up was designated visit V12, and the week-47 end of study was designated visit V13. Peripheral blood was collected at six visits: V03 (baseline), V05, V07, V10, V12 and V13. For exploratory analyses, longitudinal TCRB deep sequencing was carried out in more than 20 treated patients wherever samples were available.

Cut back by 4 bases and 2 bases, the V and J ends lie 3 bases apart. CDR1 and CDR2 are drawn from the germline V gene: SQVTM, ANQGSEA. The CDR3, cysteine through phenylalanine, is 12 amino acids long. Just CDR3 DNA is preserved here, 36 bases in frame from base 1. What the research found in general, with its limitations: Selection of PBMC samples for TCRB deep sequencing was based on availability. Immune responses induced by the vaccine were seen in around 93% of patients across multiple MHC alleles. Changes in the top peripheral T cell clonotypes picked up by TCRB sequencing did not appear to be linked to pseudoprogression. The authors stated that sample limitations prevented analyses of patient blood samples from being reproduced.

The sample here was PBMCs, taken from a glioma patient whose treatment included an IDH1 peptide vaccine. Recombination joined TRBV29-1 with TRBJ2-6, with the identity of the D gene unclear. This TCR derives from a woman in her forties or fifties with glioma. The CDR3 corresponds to CSVATGANVLTF. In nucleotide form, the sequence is TGCAGCGTTGCCACTGGGGCCAACGTCCTGACTTTC.